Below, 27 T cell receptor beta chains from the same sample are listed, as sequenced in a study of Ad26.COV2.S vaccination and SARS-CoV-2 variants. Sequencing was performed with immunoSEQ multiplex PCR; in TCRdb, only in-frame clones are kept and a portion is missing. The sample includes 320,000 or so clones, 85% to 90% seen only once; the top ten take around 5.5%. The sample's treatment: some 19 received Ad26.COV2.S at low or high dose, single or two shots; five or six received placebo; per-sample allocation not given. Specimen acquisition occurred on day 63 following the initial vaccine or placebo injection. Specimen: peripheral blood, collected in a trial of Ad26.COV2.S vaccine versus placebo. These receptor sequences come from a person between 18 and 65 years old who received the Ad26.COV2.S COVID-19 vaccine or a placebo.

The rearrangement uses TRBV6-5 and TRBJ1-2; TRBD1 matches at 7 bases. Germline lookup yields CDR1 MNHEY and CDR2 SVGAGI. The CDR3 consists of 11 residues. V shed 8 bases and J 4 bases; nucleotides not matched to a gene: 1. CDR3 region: CASWTGYGYTF. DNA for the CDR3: TGTGCCAGCTGGACAGGCTATGGCTACACCTTC.

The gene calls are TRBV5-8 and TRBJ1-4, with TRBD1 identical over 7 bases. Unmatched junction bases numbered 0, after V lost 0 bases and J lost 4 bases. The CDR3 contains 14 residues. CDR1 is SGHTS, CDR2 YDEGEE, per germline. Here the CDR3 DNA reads TGTGCCAGCAGCTTGGGACAGGGTAATGAAAAACTGTTTTTT. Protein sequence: CASSLGQGNEKLFF. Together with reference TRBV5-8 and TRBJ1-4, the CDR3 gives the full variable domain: EAGVTQSPTHLIKTRGQQATLRCSPISGHTSVYWYQQALGLGLQFLLWYDEGEERNRGNFPPRFSGRQFPNYSSELNVNALELEDSALYLCASSLGQGNEKLFFGSGTQLSVL.

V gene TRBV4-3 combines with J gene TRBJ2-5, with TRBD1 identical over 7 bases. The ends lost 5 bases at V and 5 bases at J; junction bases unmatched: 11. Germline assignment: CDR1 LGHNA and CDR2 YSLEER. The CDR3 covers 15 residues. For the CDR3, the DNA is TGCGCCAGCAGCGTATGGACAGGCTCAAGGGAGACCCAGTACTTC. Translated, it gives CASSVWTGSRETQYF.

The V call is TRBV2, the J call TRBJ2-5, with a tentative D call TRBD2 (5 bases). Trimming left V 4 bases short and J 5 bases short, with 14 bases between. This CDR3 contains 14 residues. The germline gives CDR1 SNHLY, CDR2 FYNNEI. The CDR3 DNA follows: TGTGCCAGCAGTGTGGGAGAAGTCCTCGAGACCCAGTACTTC. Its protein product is CASSVGEVLETQYF.

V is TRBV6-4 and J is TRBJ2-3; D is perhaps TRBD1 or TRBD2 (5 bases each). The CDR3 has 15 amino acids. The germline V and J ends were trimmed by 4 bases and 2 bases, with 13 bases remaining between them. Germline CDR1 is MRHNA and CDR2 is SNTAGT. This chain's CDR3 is CASSGGDGDTDTQYF. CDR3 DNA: TGTGCCAGCAGTGGAGGGGACGGTGACACAGATACGCAGTATTTT.

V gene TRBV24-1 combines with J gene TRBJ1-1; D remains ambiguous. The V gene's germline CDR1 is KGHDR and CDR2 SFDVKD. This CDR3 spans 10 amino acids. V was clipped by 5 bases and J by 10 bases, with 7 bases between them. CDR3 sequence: CATSGEGAFF. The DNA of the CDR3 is TGTGCCACCAGTGGAGAGGGAGCTTTCTTT.

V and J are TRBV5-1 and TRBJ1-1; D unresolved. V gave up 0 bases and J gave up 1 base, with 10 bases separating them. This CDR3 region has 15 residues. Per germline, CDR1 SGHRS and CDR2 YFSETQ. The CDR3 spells CASSLGEATNTEAFF. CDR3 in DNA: TGCGCCAGCAGCTTGGGTGAGGCCACGAACACTGAAGCTTTCTTT.

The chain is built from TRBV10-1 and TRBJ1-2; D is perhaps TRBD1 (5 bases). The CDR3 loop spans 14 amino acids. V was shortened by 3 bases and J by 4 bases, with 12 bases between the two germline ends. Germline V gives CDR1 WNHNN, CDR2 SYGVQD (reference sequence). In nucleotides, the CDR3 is TGCGCCAGCAGTGAAAATCCCGGGACCTATGGCTACACCTTC. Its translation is CASSENPGTYGYTF.

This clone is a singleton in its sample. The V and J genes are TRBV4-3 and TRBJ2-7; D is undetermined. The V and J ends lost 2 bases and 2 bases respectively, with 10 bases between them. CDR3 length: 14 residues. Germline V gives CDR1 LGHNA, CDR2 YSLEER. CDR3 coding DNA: TGCGCCAGCAGCCAATTTACCGGCCCCTACGAGCAGTACTTC. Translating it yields CASSQFTGPYEQYF.

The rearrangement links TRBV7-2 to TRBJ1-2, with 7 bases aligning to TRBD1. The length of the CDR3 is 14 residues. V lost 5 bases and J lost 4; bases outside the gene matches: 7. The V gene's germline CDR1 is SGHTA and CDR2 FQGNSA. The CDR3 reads CASSPPGQIYGYTF. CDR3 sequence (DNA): TGTGCCAGCAGCCCACCGGGACAGATCTATGGCTACACCTTC.

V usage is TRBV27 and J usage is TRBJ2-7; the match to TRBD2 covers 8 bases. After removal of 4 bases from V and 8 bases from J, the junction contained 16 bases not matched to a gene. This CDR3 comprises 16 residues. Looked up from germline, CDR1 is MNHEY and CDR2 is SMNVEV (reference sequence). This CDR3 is CASSSLSGRGSGKQYV. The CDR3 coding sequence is TGTGCCAGCAGTTCCCTCAGCGGGAGAGGGTCGGGGAAGCAGTACGTC.

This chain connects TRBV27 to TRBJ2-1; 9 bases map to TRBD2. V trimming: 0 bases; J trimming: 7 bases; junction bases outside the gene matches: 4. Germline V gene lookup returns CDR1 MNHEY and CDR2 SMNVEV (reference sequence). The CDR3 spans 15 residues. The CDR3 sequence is CASSLSSGGLNEQFF. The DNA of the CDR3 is TGTGCCAGCAGTTTATCTAGCGGGGGTTTGAATGAGCAGTTCTTC.

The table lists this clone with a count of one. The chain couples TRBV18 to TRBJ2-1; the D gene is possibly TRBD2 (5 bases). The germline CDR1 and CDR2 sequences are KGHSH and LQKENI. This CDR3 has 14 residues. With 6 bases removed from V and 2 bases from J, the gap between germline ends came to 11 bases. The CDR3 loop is CASSSGIAYNEQFF. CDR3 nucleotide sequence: TGTGCCAGCTCGTCGGGGATAGCCTACAATGAGCAGTTCTTC.

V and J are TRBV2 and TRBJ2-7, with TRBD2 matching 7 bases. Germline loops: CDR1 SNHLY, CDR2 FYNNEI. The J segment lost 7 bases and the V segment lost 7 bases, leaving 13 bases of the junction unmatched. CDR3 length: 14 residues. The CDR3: CASTGEGRGGEQYV. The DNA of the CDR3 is TGTGCCAGCACTGGGGAGGGCCGGGGAGGTGAGCAGTACGTC.

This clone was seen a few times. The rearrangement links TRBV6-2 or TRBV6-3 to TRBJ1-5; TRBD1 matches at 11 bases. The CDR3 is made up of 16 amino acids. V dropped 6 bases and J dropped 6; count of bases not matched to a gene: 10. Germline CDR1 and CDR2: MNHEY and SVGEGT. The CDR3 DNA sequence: TGTGCCAGCAGCTATGGACAGGGGGCGGTCGGTCAGCCCCAGCATTTT. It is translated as CASSYGQGAVGQPQHF.

This CDR3 is CASSETRRNEKLFF. The CDR3, as DNA: TGTGCCAGCAGTGAAACAAGGAGGAATGAAAAACTGTTTTTT. The chain recombines TRBV6-1 with TRBJ1-4, with no clear D. V dropped 2 bases and J dropped 5 bases, with 9 bases sitting between them. The CDR3 spans 14 residues. The germline V gene encodes CDR1 MNHNS and CDR2 SASEGT.

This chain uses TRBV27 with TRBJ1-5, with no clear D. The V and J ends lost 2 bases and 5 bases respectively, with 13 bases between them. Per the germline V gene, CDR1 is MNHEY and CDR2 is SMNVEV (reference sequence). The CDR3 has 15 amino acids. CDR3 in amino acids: CASSLAVGPYQPQHF. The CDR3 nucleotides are TGTGCCAGCAGTTTAGCTGTGGGCCCGTATCAGCCCCAGCATTTT.

CDR3 DNA sequence: TGTGCCAGCAGCTTAGGCCCCTCGCCCAGGGTGGACACTGAAGCTTTCTTT. Encoded protein: CASSLGPSPRVDTEAFF. The V gene is TRBV13, the J gene TRBJ1-1; D possibly corresponds to TRBD1 (5 bases). The germline V gene has CDR1 PRHDT and CDR2 FYEKMQ (reference sequence). The CDR3 has 17 residues. The V and J ends lost 0 bases and 3 bases respectively, with 17 bases between them.

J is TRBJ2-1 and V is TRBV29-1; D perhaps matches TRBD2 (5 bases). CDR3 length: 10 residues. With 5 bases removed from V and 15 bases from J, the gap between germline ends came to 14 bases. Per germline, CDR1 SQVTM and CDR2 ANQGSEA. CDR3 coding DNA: TGCAGCGTTTTTGCCCATCGGGGGTTCTTC. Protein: CSVFAHRGFF.

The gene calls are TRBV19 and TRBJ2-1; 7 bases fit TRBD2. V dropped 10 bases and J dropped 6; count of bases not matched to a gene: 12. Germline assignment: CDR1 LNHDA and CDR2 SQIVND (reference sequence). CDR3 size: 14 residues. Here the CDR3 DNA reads TGTGCCACCACCTTGGGGGGGTCGGGCAATGAGCAGTTCTTC. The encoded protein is CATTLGGSGNEQFF. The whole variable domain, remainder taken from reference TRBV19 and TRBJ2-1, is DGGITQSPKYLFRKEGQNVTLSCEQNLNHDAMYWYRQDPGQGLRLIYYSQIVNDFQKGDIAEGYSVSREKKESFPLTVTSAQKNPTAFYLCATTLGGSGNEQFFGPGTRLTVL.

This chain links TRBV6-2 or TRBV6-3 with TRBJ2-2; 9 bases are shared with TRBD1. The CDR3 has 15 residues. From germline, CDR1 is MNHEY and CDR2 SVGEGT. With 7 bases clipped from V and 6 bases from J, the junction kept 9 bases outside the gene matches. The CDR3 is CASTPGTGTAGELFF. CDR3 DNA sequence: TGTGCCAGCACCCCGGGGACAGGGACGGCCGGGGAGCTGTTTTTT.

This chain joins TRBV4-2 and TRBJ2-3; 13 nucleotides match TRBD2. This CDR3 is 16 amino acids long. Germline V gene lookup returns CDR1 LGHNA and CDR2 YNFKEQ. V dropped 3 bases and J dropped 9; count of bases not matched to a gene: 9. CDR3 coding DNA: TGTGCCAGCAGCCAGGGACTAGCGGGATCCTTTCGGACGCAGTATTTT. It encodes CASSQGLAGSFRTQYF.

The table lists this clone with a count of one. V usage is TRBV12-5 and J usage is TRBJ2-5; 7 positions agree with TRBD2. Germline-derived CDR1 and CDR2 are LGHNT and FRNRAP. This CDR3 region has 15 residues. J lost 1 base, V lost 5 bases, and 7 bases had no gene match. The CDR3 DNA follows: TGTGCTAGTGGTCTGGGACTACCCGGCCAAGAGACCCAGTACTTC. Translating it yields CASGLGLPGQETQYF.

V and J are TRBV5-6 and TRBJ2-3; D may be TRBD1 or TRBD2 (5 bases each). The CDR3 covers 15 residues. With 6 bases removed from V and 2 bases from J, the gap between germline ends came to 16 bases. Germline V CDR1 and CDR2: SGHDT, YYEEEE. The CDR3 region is CASNWDPGDTDTQYF. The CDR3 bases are TGTGCCAGCAACTGGGACCCTGGGGACACAGATACGCAGTATTTT.

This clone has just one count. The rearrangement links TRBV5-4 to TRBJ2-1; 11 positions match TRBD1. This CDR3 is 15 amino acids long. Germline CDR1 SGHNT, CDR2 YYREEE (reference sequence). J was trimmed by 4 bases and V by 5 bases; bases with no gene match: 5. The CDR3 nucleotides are TGTGCCAGCAGTCTGGGGACAGGGGGATACAATGAGCAGTTCTTC. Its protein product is CASSLGTGGYNEQFF.

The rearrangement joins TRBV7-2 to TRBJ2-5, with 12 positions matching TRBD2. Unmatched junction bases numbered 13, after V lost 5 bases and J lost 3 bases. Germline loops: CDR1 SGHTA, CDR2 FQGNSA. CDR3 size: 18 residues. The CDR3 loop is CASSPFPSRLAGEETQYF. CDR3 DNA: TGTGCCAGCAGCCCATTCCCAAGCAGACTAGCGGGAGAAGAGACCCAGTACTTC. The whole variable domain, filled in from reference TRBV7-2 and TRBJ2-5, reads GAGVSQSPSNKVTEKGKDVELRCDPISGHTALYWYRQSLGQGLEFLIYFQGNSAPDKSGLPSDRFSAERTGGSVSTLTIQRTQQEDSAVYLCASSPFPSRLAGEETQYFGPGTRLLVL.

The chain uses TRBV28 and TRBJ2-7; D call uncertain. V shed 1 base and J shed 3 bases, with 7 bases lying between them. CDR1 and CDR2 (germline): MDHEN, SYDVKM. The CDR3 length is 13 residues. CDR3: CASSLSNSYEQYV. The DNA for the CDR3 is TGTGCCAGCAGTTTATCGAACAGCTACGAGCAGTACGTC.